Detailed here is one T cell receptor beta chain. The target antigen is unknown. The CDR3 has 15 residues. Germline CDR1 MNHEY, CDR2 SVGEGT. Trimming shortened V by 6 bases and J by 3 bases, and 15 bases separated the two germline ends. This specimen comes from a study of blood T cells in healthy people across ages. Whole-study results and caveats: Higher naive T cell percentage went strongly together with higher TCR beta diversity.

PCR was performed a second time for 7 to 11 cycles using a sample-barcoded 5' primer and a J-beta primer mix. TCRdb used MiXCR to reprocess the 5' RACE reads, holding one entry per CDR3 protein. The table records over 600,000 distinct CDR3 sequences, 35% to 50% of them present only once. The genes are TRBV6-2 or TRBV6-3 and TRBJ1-5; a possible D gene is TRBD1 (5 bases). Sequenced input: blood. The clonotype comes from an elderly man in good health. This chain's CDR3 is CASRSGQGDNQPQHF. The DNA of the CDR3 is TGTGCCAGCAGATCGGGGCAGGGTGACAATCAGCCCCAGCATTTT.